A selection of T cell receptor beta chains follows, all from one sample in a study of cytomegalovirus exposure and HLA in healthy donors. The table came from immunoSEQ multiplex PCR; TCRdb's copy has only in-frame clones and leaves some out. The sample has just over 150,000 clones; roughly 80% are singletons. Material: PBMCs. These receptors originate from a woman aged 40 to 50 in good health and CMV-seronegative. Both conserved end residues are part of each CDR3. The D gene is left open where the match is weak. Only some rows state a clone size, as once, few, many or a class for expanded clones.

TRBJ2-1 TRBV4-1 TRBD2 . TGCGCCAGCAGCCAAGACTCGAGCGGGGGTGCCAATGAGCAGTTCTTC CASSQDSSGGANEQFF
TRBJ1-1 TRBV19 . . TGTGCCAGTAGTATCCTCCCCCAGGGTGAAGCTTTCTTT CASSILPQGEAFF
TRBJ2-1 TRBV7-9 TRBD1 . TGTGCCAGCAGCTCGTCCGGGACAGTTCGACGGGAGCAGTTCTTC CASSSSGTVRREQFF
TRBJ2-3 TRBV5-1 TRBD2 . TGCGCCAGCAGCTCCCTTCCGCGGGGGTTTGACACAGATACGCAGTATTTT CASSSLPRGFDTDTQYF
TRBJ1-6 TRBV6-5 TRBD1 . TGTGCCAGCAGTTACTCGAGTTCAGGGGGAAATTCACCCCTCCACTTT CASSYSSSGGNSPLHF
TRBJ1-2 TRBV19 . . TGTGCCAGTAGTATAGAGCCCCACAATCAGGGCTACTATGGCTACACCTTC CASSIEPHNQGYYGYTF
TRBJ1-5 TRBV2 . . TGTGCCAGCAGTGAATTCAGGGGAAGTAGCAATCAGCCCCAGCATTTT CASSEFRGSSNQPQHF
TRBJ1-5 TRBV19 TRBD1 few TGTGCCAGTAGTGAACGACAGGGGTTGCAGCCCCAGCATTTT CASSERQGLQPQHF
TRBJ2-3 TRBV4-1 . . TGCGCCAGCAGCCAAGAAGTAGGGGCCGGTACAGATACGCAGTATTTT CASSQEVGAGTDTQYF
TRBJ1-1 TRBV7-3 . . TGTGCCAGCAGCTTACAGGGCACAACGAACACTGAAGCTTTCTTT CASSLQGTTNTEAFF
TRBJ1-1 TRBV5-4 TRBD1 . TGTGCCAGCAGCTTTCGGACAGGGGGCAATATGAACACTGAAGCTTTCTTT CASSFRTGGNMNTEAFF
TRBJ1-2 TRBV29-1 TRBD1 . TGCAGCGTTGAATCCTTTACAGGGGTCCATGGCTACACCTTC CSVESFTGVHGYTF
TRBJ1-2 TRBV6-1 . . TGTGCCAGCAGCCCCAGGAATAACTATGGCTACACCTTC CASSPRNNYGYTF
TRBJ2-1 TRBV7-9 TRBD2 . TGTGCCAGCAGCGGGAGGGTAACTGTATACAATGAGCAGTTCTTC CASSGRVTVYNEQFF
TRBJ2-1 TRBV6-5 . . TGTGCCAGCCGCAACCCCCCTATCGATGAGCAGTTCTTC CASRNPPIDEQFF
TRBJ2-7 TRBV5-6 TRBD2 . TGTGCCAGCAGCCATGGGACTAGCGGGCGGTATGAGCAGTACTTC CASSHGTSGRYEQYF
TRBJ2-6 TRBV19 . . TGTGCCAGTAGTACCCACAGGAGCGGGGCCAACGTCCTGACTTTC CASSTHRSGANVLTF
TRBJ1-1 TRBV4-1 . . TGCGCCAGCAGCCAAGCAAGCGGCAGGCGGGGCACTGAAGCTTTCTTT CASSQASGRRGTEAFF
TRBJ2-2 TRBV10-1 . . TGCGCCAGCAGTGGTGCCCTGCAGACCGGGGAGCTGTTTTTT CASSGALQTGELFF
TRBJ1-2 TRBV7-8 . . TGTGCCAGCAGCCCCCGACTCGGGGTACTCGGCTACACCTTC CASSPRLGVLGYTF
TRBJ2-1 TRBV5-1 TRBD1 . TGCGCCAGCAGCAACCGGGACAGGGTTTACAATGAGCAGTTCTTC CASSNRDRVYNEQFF
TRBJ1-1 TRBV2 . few TGTGCCAGCAGCCCGACAGCGCTGAACACTGAAGCTTTCTTT CASSPTALNTEAFF
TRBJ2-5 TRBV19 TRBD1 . TGTGCCAGTAGTCCGGGACAGGGCGCTCAAGAGACCCAGTACTTC CASSPGQGAQETQYF
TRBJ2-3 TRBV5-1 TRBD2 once TGCGCCAGCAGTTCGAGCGGGGTCCCTATGTCAGATACGCAGTATTTT CASSSSGVPMSDTQYF
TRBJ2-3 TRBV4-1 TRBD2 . TGCGCCAGCAGCCCATCTAGCGGGGGGCCCCTGAGAACAGATACGCAGTATTTT CASSPSSGGPLRTDTQYF
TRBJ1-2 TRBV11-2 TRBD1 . TGTGCCAGCAGCGGCCGGGACAGCATTTATGGCTACACCTTC CASSGRDSIYGYTF
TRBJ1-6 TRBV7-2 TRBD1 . TGTGCCAGCAGCTCTCACCGGAGAGGGACAGTTAATTCACCCCTCCACTTT CASSSHRRGTVNSPLHF
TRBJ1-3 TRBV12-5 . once TGTGCTAGTGCCCTCCCGGTGAGCTCTGGAAACACCATATATTTT CASALPVSSGNTIYF
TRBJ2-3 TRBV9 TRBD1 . TGTGCCAGCAGCATTGACAGGGGTTCAGATACGCAGTATTTT CASSIDRGSDTQYF
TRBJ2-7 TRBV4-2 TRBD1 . TGTGCCAGCAGGAACCAAGGCAGGGGGTACGAGCAGTACTTC CASRNQGRGYEQYF
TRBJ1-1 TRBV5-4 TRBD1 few TGTGCCAGCAGCCGCGGACAGGTGTACACTGAAGCTTTCTTT CASSRGQVYTEAFF
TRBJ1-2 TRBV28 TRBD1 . TGTGCCAGCAGTCGCCCCCTCGGGACAGGGAGTAACTATGGCTACACCTTC CASSRPLGTGSNYGYTF
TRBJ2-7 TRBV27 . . TGTGCCAGCAGCTGGTGGGCAGGACAAACCTACGAGCAGTACTTC CASSWWAGQTYEQYF